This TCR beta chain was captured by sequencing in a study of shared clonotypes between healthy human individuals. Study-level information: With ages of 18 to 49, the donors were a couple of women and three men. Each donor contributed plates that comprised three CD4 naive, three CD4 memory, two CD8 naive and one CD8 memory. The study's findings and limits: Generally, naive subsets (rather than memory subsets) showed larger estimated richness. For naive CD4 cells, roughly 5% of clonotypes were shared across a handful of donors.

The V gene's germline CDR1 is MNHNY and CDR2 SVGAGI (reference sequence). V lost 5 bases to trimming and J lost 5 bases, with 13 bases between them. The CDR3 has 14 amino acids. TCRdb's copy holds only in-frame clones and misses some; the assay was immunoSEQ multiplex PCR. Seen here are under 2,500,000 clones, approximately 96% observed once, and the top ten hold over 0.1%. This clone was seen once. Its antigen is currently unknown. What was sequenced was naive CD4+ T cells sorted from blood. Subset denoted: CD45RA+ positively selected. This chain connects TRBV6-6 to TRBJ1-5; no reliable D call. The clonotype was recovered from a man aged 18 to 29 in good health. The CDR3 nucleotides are TGTGCCAGCAGTCCCCTCGACAAGTATCAGCCCCAGCATTTT. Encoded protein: CASSPLDKYQPQHF.